The 26 T cell receptor beta chains in this list originate from one sample, sequenced in a study of beta chain features in type 1 diabetes. What was sequenced were expressed TCRB transcripts, since all of the isolated RNA had been reverse transcribed. Clones were read by immunoSEQ multiplex PCR, and TCRdb kept only the in-frame ones, dropping some. The data contain 140,000 to 150,000 clones, 40% to 55% of them seen just once; the ten biggest clones take up under 0.45%. The sequenced sample was Tregs from blood. The receptors originated from a man aged 18 to 29 in good health.

The chain links TRBV5-1 to TRBJ1-3; no clear D. This CDR3 spans 14 amino acids. V lost 0 bases and J lost 8, with 12 bases in between. Germline V gives CDR1 SGHRS, CDR2 YFSETQ. The CDR3 sequence: CASSLGPAEHTIYF. CDR3 bases: TGCGCCAGCAGCTTGGGACCCGCGGAACACACCATATATTTT.

The chain couples TRBV7-2 to TRBJ2-6; the D gene is possibly TRBD2 (6 bases). This CDR3 contains 16 residues. CDR1 SGHTA and CDR2 FQGNSA come from the germline V gene. Trimming removed 4 bases at V and 2 bases at J, with 12 bases between. The chain's CDR3 is CASSWGVGAGANVLTF. The DNA of the CDR3 is TGTGCCAGCAGCTGGGGGGTAGGGGCTGGGGCCAACGTCCTGACTTTC.

J is TRBJ1-5 and V is TRBV19; no clear D. Germline lookup yields CDR1 LNHDA and CDR2 SQIVND (reference sequence). This CDR3 comprises 14 residues. The V and J ends lost 4 bases and 6 bases respectively, with 13 bases between them. The CDR3 here is CASSKRAIGQPQHF. As DNA, the CDR3 is TGTGCCAGTAGTAAGAGGGCGATCGGTCAGCCCCAGCATTTT.

The table lists this clone with a few counts. This chain connects TRBV7-2 to TRBJ2-5; 13 bases align to TRBD2. Trimming cost V 5 bases and J 4 bases; bases outside gene matches: 7. The germline V gene encodes CDR1 SGHTA and CDR2 FQGNSA. This CDR3 is 16 amino acids long. DNA of the CDR3: TGTGCCAGCAGCCTTATTAGACTAGCGGGAGGAGAGACCCAGTACTTC. It specifies CASSLIRLAGGETQYF.

Here the CDR3 reads CASSFGGANVLTF. The CDR3 bases are TGTGCCAGCAGCTTCGGGGGGGCCAACGTCCTGACTTTC. This rearrangement joins TRBV5-4 to TRBJ2-6; D is uncertain. Germline V lookup: CDR1 SGHNT, CDR2 YYREEE (reference sequence). The CDR3 length is 13 residues. The V end lost 2 bases, the J end lost 4 bases, and 4 bases lay between the germline ends.

The V call is TRBV19, the J call TRBJ2-4; the D gene is possibly TRBD1 (5 bases). The CDR3 has 16 amino acids. The V gene's germline CDR1 is LNHDA and CDR2 SQIVND (reference sequence). Trimming left V 4 bases short and J 3 bases short, with 16 bases between. CDR3 region: CASSTIGERFKNIQYF. The CDR3, as DNA: TGTGCCAGTAGTACCATAGGGGAACGGTTCAAAAACATTCAGTACTTC.

V and J are TRBV9 and TRBJ2-1; 7 nucleotides match TRBD1. The ends lost 0 bases at V and 4 bases at J; junction bases unmatched: 4. Germline lookup yields CDR1 SGDLS and CDR2 YYNGEE. This CDR3 is 15 amino acids long. The CDR3 loop is CASSVVGTVYNEQFF. In DNA, the CDR3 is TGTGCCAGCAGCGTAGTCGGGACAGTTTACAATGAGCAGTTCTTC.

The V and J genes are TRBV5-1 and TRBJ2-1, with 10 positions matching TRBD1. Germline-derived CDR1 and CDR2 are SGHRS and YFSETQ. V gave up 4 bases and J gave up 4 bases; unmatched junction bases: 5. The CDR3 consists of 15 residues. The CDR3 DNA sequence: TGCGCCAGCAGCCAGGGACAGGGGTATTACAATGAGCAGTTCTTC. Amino acid sequence: CASSQGQGYYNEQFF.

The chain combines TRBV27 with TRBJ2-1; 13 bases are shared with TRBD2. The V gene's germline CDR1 is MNHEY and CDR2 SMNVEV (reference sequence). The CDR3 spans 15 residues. V lost 5 bases to trimming and J lost 9 bases; unmatched junction nucleotides: 7. The CDR3 protein is CASSSRTSGSAEQFF. The CDR3 bases are TGTGCCAGCAGTAGTCGGACTAGCGGGAGCGCTGAGCAGTTCTTC.

V and J are TRBV7-9 and TRBJ2-3; D is undetermined. Trimming took 1 base from V and 7 from J, leaving 12 bases between them. CDR1 and CDR2 (germline): SEHNR, FQNEAQ (reference sequence). The CDR3 extends over 14 amino acids. The CDR3 reads CASSLEPSRHTQYF. Written as DNA, the CDR3 is TGTGCCAGCAGCTTAGAGCCATCCAGGCATACGCAGTATTTT.

The rearrangement joins TRBV7-9 to TRBJ2-1; D is unclear. The germline V gene encodes CDR1 SEHNR and CDR2 FQNEAQ (reference sequence). The CDR3 is 8 residues long. Trimming left V 5 bases short and J 12 bases short, with 2 bases between. CDR3 in amino acids: CASSLQFF. The DNA of the CDR3 is TGTGCCAGCAGCCTGCAGTTCTTC.

The table lists this clone with a few counts. CDR3 residues: CSVEEGRNEQFF. Written as DNA, the CDR3 is TGCAGCGTTGAGGAGGGGCGCAATGAGCAGTTCTTC. The chain couples TRBV29-1 to TRBJ2-1; possible D gene TRBD2, 6 bases. V was pared by 3 bases and J by 6 bases, with 9 bases between. The CDR3 has 12 amino acids. Germline lookup yields CDR1 SQVTM and CDR2 ANQGSEA.

The chain joins TRBV27 to TRBJ2-3; 12 bases are a match to TRBD2. Germline CDR1 MNHEY, CDR2 SMNVEV (reference sequence). V was clipped by 4 bases and J by 4 bases; unmatched bases: 6. CDR3 length equals 16 residues. In nucleotides, the CDR3 is TGTGCCAGCAGTTCCCCCGGGACTAGCGGGTCAGATACGCAGTATTTT. Amino acid sequence: CASSSPGTSGSDTQYF.

This clone was observed a few times. The J gene is TRBJ1-6, the V gene TRBV6-5, with TRBD1 matching 9 bases. V trimming: 2 bases; J trimming: 5 bases; junction bases outside the gene matches: 1. Germline V gene lookup returns CDR1 MNHEY and CDR2 SVGAGI. This CDR3 has 15 amino acids. The CDR3: CASSYGTGHNSPLHF. The CDR3 nucleotides read TGTGCCAGCAGTTACGGGACAGGGCATAATTCACCCCTCCACTTT.

CDR3 in amino acids: CASSLGLALITDTQYF. The DNA of the CDR3 is TGTGCCAGCAGCCTCGGACTAGCCCTAATCACAGATACGCAGTATTTT. The V gene is TRBV7-2, the J gene TRBJ2-3; 8 bases agree with TRBD2. Germline V gene lookup returns CDR1 SGHTA and CDR2 FQGNSA. V trimming: 5 bases; J trimming: 2 bases; junction bases outside the gene matches: 9. The CDR3 is 16 residues long.

The chain uses TRBV27 and TRBJ2-3; the D gene is possibly TRBD2 (5 bases). The CDR3 sequence is 14 residues long. The V and J ends lost 1 base and 7 bases respectively, with 12 bases between them. Germline loops: CDR1 MNHEY, CDR2 SMNVEV (reference sequence). This CDR3 is CASSLFGRGYTQYF. CDR3 in DNA: TGTGCCAGCAGTTTATTCGGGCGAGGGTATACGCAGTATTTT.

This clone appeared once. The V call is TRBV5-1, the J call TRBJ2-7; the match to TRBD2 covers 11 bases. The germline V gene encodes CDR1 SGHRS and CDR2 YFSETQ. V lost 7 bases to trimming and J lost 0 bases; unmatched junction nucleotides: 12. The length of the CDR3 is 17 residues. The CDR3 here is CASSPGLAAPLSYEQYF. In DNA form, the CDR3 reads TGCGCCAGCTCCCCGGGACTAGCGGCCCCCCTCTCCTACGAGCAGTACTTC.

The chain uses TRBV5-1 and TRBJ2-5, with 9 bases fitting TRBD1. This CDR3 region has 14 residues. The germline V gene has CDR1 SGHRS and CDR2 YFSETQ. The junction had 6 bases not matched to a gene; V was cut back by 4 bases and J by 5 bases. CDR3 amino acids: CASSILQGAETQYF. DNA for the CDR3: TGCGCCAGCAGCATCCTACAGGGGGCTGAGACCCAGTACTTC.

This clone has more than one count but fewer than ten. The V and J genes are TRBV19 and TRBJ2-7; D call uncertain. Trimming pared 3 bases from V and 3 bases from J, leaving 15 bases between. CDR3 size: 15 residues. Germline V CDR1 and CDR2: LNHDA, SQIVND (reference sequence). The CDR3 bases are TGTGCCAGTAGTATCTCCCTGACACAGAGCTACGAGCAGTACTTC. Amino acids: CASSISLTQSYEQYF.

The chain has TRBV12-5 and TRBJ2-3; perhaps TRBD2 as D (5 bases). V was clipped by 7 bases and J by 4 bases, with 12 bases between them. CDR1 LGHNT and CDR2 FRNRAP come from the germline V gene. The CDR3 totals 13 residues. The CDR3 nucleotides read TGTGCTAGTGTCCCGGGGAGCCCAGATACGCAGTATTTT. It is translated as CASVPGSPDTQYF. The whole variable domain, filled in from reference TRBV12-5 and TRBJ2-3, reads DARVTQTPRHKVTEMGQEVTMRCQPILGHNTVFWYRQTMMQGLELLAYFRNRAPLDDSGMPKDRFSAEMPDATLATLKIQPSEPRDSAVYFCASVPGSPDTQYFGPGTRLTVL.

The V and J genes are TRBV6-5 and TRBJ2-3, with 9 bases identical to TRBD2. Germline loops: CDR1 MNHEY, CDR2 SVGAGI. The CDR3 loop spans 15 amino acids. The trim removed 5 bases at V and 2 bases at J, leaving 5 bases unmatched. The CDR3 spells CASSVLAGHTDTQYF. CDR3 DNA sequence: TGTGCCAGCAGTGTACTAGCGGGCCACACAGATACGCAGTATTTT.

The rearrangement links TRBV19 to TRBJ1-5, with 7 bases fitting TRBD1. The V gene end was trimmed by 3 bases and the J gene end by 8 bases; junction bases not matched to a gene: 4. The germline gives CDR1 LNHDA, CDR2 SQIVND (reference sequence). The CDR3 loop spans 13 amino acids. This CDR3 reads CASSIPGGKPQHF. The DNA of the CDR3 is TGTGCCAGTAGTATCCCAGGGGGGAAGCCCCAGCATTTT.

The CDR3 region has the DNA TGTGCCAGTAGTATAGGAACGCGGCAGCCCCAGCATTTT. Translating it yields CASSIGTRQPQHF. This chain connects TRBV19 to TRBJ1-5; D not resolved. V was clipped by 1 base and J by 7 bases, with 8 bases between them. The length of the CDR3 is 13 residues. CDR1 LNHDA and CDR2 SQIVND come from the germline V gene (reference sequence). Using reference TRBV19 and TRBJ1-5 for the parts outside the CDR3, the full variable domain is DGGITQSPKYLFRKEGQNVTLSCEQNLNHDAMYWYRQDPGQGLRLIYYSQIVNDFQKGDIAEGYSVSREKKESFPLTVTSAQKNPTAFYLCASSIGTRQPQHFGDGTRLSIL.

The rearrangement uses TRBV5-1 and TRBJ1-1; TRBD1 aligns across 7 bases. The germline V gene encodes CDR1 SGHRS and CDR2 YFSETQ. The V and J ends lost 4 bases and 1 base, in that order; junction bases with no gene match: 4. The CDR3 length is 14 residues. The DNA for the CDR3 is TGCGCCAGCAGCCCAGGGACAGCGAACACTGAAGCTTTCTTT. Translated: CASSPGTANTEAFF.

The chain combines TRBV7-9 with TRBJ2-3; no clear D gene. In germline, CDR1 is SEHNR, CDR2 FQNEAQ (reference sequence). The CDR3 sequence is 15 residues long. V was clipped by 1 base and J by 2 bases, with 10 bases between them. The CDR3 sequence is CASSLVEVNTDTQYF. CDR3 nucleotides: TGTGCCAGCAGCTTAGTTGAGGTGAACACAGATACGCAGTATTTT.

The DNA of the CDR3 is TGCGCCAGCAGCTTGGGGCTAGCGGGAGTACCGTTCTTC. Its translation: CASSLGLAGVPFF. This chain uses TRBV5-1 with TRBJ2-1; TRBD2 matches 10 bases. V lost 0 bases to trimming and J lost 15 bases; unmatched junction nucleotides: 6. The CDR3 is made up of 13 amino acids. The V gene's germline CDR1 is SGHRS and CDR2 YFSETQ.